The rows below give T cell receptor beta chains drawn from one sample of a study of early T cells in non-severe SARS-CoV-2 infection. TCRdb re-analysed the 5' RACE reads in MiXCR, keeping a single row per CDR3 protein. Among around 60,000 distinct CDR3 sequences, 12% were seen once, and the ten largest hold less than 4.5%. Sequencing input: whole blood. The receptors were sampled from an adult who was a healthcare worker with PCR-confirmed SARS-CoV-2 infection or an uninfected control (not recorded which). The CDR3 runs from the conserved cysteine through the conserved F or W. D genes are given only for firm matches. The size field is filled for only some rows; it gives once, few, many or a size class.

clone_size	cdr3_length	v_call	j_call	d_call	cdr3_nt	cdr3_aa
-	16	TRBV4-1	TRBJ2-6	-	TGCGCCAGCAGCCACTCCCTCAGGGCTGGGGCCAACGTCCTGACTTTC	CASSHSLRAGANVLTF
few	14	TRBV20-1	TRBJ1-1	-	TGCAGTGCTAGAGATAGGAGGGGGGGCACTGAAGCTTTCTTT	CSARDRRGGTEAFF
many	14	TRBV7-9	TRBJ2-3	-	TGTGCCAGCAGCCCTTCCCCCGAAGGGGATACGCAGTATTTT	CASSPSPEGDTQYF
few	16	TRBV20-1	TRBJ1-2	-	TGCAGTGCGTGGACAGCCAAGAGTTATGATAACTATGGCTACACCTTC	CSAWTAKSYDNYGYTF
-	13	TRBV16	TRBJ2-3	TRBD1	TGTGCCAGTGGACAGGGGACCACAGATACGCAGTATTTT	CASGQGTTDTQYF
-	15	TRBV7-6	TRBJ1-4	-	TGTGCCAGCAGCGAGCTCAGGGCAACTAATGAAAAACTGTTTTTT	CASSELRATNEKLFF
many	14	TRBV7-8	TRBJ2-1	TRBD2	TGTGCCAGCAGCTTAGGCGGGGGGACGGATGAGCAGTTCTTC	CASSLGGGTDEQFF
few	14	TRBV6-2/TRBV6-3	TRBJ2-3	-	TGTGCCAGCAAATCGGGCTTAAGCACAGATACGCAGTATTTT	CASKSGLSTDTQYF
-	14	TRBV6-1	TRBJ1-2	TRBD1	TGTGCCAGCAGAATAACAGGGGGTGGCTATGGCTACACCTTC	CASRITGGGYGYTF
-	14	TRBV7-2	TRBJ1-5	TRBD1	TGTGCCAGCAGCTTCTCAGGGGGCCCTCAGCCCCAGCATTTT	CASSFSGGPQPQHF
many	13	TRBV30	TRBJ1-2	-	TGTGCCTGGAGCCTACATTTATTGTATGGCTACACCTTC	CAWSLHLLYGYTF
many	14	TRBV20-1	TRBJ2-7	-	TGCAGTGCAGGTACCAGTGCCCTGCCCTACGAGCAGTACTTC	CSAGTSALPYEQYF
many	11	TRBV14	TRBJ2-7	-	TGTGCCAGCAGCCAAGCCTACGAGCAGTACTTC	CASSQAYEQYF
many	14	TRBV28	TRBJ1-3	-	TGTGCCAGCAGCTCGGGAGGGGCTGGAAACACCATATATTTT	CASSSGGAGNTIYF
-	12	TRBV28	TRBJ1-6	-	TGTGCCAGCAGGGACGGTAATTCACCCCTCCACTTT	CASRDGNSPLHF
many	15	TRBV25-1	TRBJ1-1	-	TGTGCCAGCAGAGGGACGTGGCAGGGGAACACTGAACCTTTCTTT	CASRGTWQGNTEPFF
-	14	TRBV28	TRBJ1-2	-	TGTGCCAGTTGGTTCCCAGGGGCCCCATATGGCTACACCTTC	CASWFPGAPYGYTF
many	12	TRBV7-2	TRBJ1-1	TRBD1	TGTGCCAGCAGCCCACGGACAGGGTCGGCTTTCTTT	CASSPRTGSAFF
-	13	TRBV12-3/TRBV12-4	TRBJ1-2	TRBD1	TGTGCCAGCAGTTTTGACAGGGGAGGTGGCTACACCTTC	CASSFDRGGGYTF
many	15	TRBV5-4	TRBJ2-1	-	TGTGCCAGCAGCTTGGGGCGGAGCTCCTACAATGAGCAGTTCTTC	CASSLGRSSYNEQFF
few	13	TRBV5-1	TRBJ2-3	-	TGCGCCAGCCGTAGCGGAATCACAGATACGCAGTATTTT	CASRSGITDTQYF
-	14	TRBV25-1	TRBJ2-7	TRBD2	TGTGCCAGCAGTGGGGGGACTACCACCTACGAGCAGTACTTC	CASSGGTTTYEQYF
many	14	TRBV18	TRBJ1-1	-	TGTGCCAGCTCACCGATTTTGGGGAACACTGAAGCTTTCTTT	CASSPILGNTEAFF
many	15	TRBV18	TRBJ2-3	-	TGTGCCAGCTCACCGGACAGCGAAAGCACAGATACGCAGTATTTT	CASSPDSESTDTQYF
-	14	TRBV28	TRBJ1-1	-	TGTGCCAGCAGTTTTTCTGGGGGGGGTTCTGAAGCTTTCTTT	CASSFSGGGSEAFF
few	14	TRBV9	TRBJ2-2	-	TGTGCCAGCAGCGTAAGGACGTCGAGGGGGGAGCTGTTTTTT	CASSVRTSRGELFF
few	17	TRBV7-9	TRBJ2-2	TRBD1	TGTGCCAGCAGCCTTACCCCCGGGACAGGGTACACCGGGGAGCTGTTTTTT	CASSLTPGTGYTGELFF
few	13	TRBV19	TRBJ1-2	TRBD1	TGTGCCAGTAGGACGACAGGGGGCAATGGCTACACCTTC	CASRTTGGNGYTF
-	16	TRBV7-9	TRBJ2-1	-	TGTGCCAGCAGCTGGCTGGACCTCCGAGGGGACAATGAGCAGTTCTTC	CASSWLDLRGDNEQFF
many	12	TRBV30	TRBJ2-1	-	TGTGCCTGGAGCCGCGGATCTGGCGAGCAGTTCTTC	CAWSRGSGEQFF
-	14	TRBV7-2	TRBJ1-5	-	TGTGCCAGCAGCCCTCGACAGGCTGATCAGCCCCAGCATTTT	CASSPRQADQPQHF
many	14	TRBV2	TRBJ2-4	-	TGTGCCAGCGGGGGGAGACTAGCCAAAAACATTCAGTACTTC	CASGGRLAKNIQYF
many	15	TRBV28	TRBJ1-2	TRBD1	TGTGCCATCAGGGGGGACAGGGGGATAAGCTATGGCTACACCTTC	CAIRGDRGISYGYTF
many	14	TRBV19	TRBJ2-6	-	TGTGCCAGCGGGAGCGGGTCGGGGGCCAACGTCCTGACTTTC	CASGSGSGANVLTF
-	12	TRBV29-1	TRBJ2-7	-	TGCAGCGTTGGGACTAACTCCTACGAGCAGTACTTC	CSVGTNSYEQYF
-	15	TRBV6-6	TRBJ2-5	TRBD2	TGTGCCAGCTCGGACGGGGGGAACTCCCAAGAGACCCAGTACTTC	CASSDGGNSQETQYF
-	13	TRBV11-2	TRBJ2-7	-	TGTGCCAGCAGCTACACAGAGTCGGGCGCGTCGCACTTC	CASSYTESGASHF
once	12	TRBV3-1	TRBJ2-3	-	TGTGCCAGCAGCCCCGACAGGCAAACGCAGTATTTT	CASSPDRQTQYF
few	13	TRBV6-6	TRBJ2-5	TRBD2	TGTGCCAGCAGCCATGGACTAGTCGCGACCCAGTACTTC	CASSHGLVATQYF
many	16	TRBV20-1	TRBJ1-5	-	TGCAGTGCTAGTCCCTCGGGGGGTGCGGGTTATCAGCCCCAGCATTTT	CSASPSGGAGYQPQHF
many	14	TRBV3-1	TRBJ2-7	TRBD2	TGTGCCAGCAGCCATGCTAGCGGGGGTTACGAGCAGTACTTC	CASSHASGGYEQYF
-	11	TRBV29-1	TRBJ2-3	-	TGCAGCGTTGGCCTTGCGGATACGCAGTATTTT	CSVGLADTQYF
many	13	TRBV20-1	TRBJ2-5	-	TGCAGTGCTAACCGGATTAACCAAGAGACCCAGTACTTC	CSANRINQETQYF
-	16	TRBV4-1	TRBJ2-7	-	TGCGCCAGCAGCCACCACCCGTCGACAGGCTCCTACGAGCAGTACTTC	CASSHHPSTGSYEQYF
-	14	TRBV7-9	TRBJ1-1	-	TGTGCCAGCAGCTTAGTACAGATGAACACTGAAGCTTTCTTT	CASSLVQMNTEAFF
many	14	TRBV5-1	TRBJ1-2	TRBD1	TGCGCCAGCAGCTTGGGTGTGACAGGGACTGGCTACACCTTC	CASSLGVTGTGYTF
few	16	TRBV12-3/TRBV12-4	TRBJ2-2	TRBD1	TGTGCCAGCAGCCCGGACAGGTACTCCACCACCGGGGAGCTGTTTTTT	CASSPDRYSTTGELFF
-	13	TRBV5-6	TRBJ2-5	TRBD2	TGTGCCAGCAGCCCAGGACTAGCAGAGACCCAGTACTTC	CASSPGLAETQYF
-	18	TRBV5-1	TRBJ2-5	-	TGCGCCAGCAGCTTTTACGGCGCAGGGGCGACGAGACAAGAGACCCAGTACTTC	CASSFYGAGATRQETQYF
-	17	TRBV11-2	TRBJ2-2	-	TGTGCCAGCAGCTTACGTGGGGGAGCAGGGAACACCGGGGAGCTGTTTTTT	CASSLRGGAGNTGELFF
many	11	TRBV20-1	TRBJ2-5	-	TGCAGTGCTCAGACAGAAGAGACCCAGTACTTC	CSAQTEETQYF
-	12	TRBV29-1	TRBJ2-7	-	TGCAGCGTTGATGAACAGGGCTACGAGCAGTACTTC	CSVDEQGYEQYF
-	12	TRBV20-1	TRBJ2-7	TRBD1	TGCAGTGCACAGGACAGGCTGTACGAGCAGTACTTC	CSAQDRLYEQYF
few	15	TRBV3-1	TRBJ2-1	TRBD2	TGTGCCAGCAAACTCGGCACTAGCGTATACAATGAGCAGTTCTTC	CASKLGTSVYNEQFF
many	15	TRBV2	TRBJ1-4	-	TGTGCCAGCACCGGGTTACAGGGTTTAGGTGAAAAACTGTTTTTT	CASTGLQGLGEKLFF
many	16	TRBV2	TRBJ1-5	TRBD1	TGTGCCAGCCGTTTCACAGGGGCCGGCAGCAATCAGCCCCAGCATTTT	CASRFTGAGSNQPQHF
-	15	TRBV5-1	TRBJ2-7	TRBD2	TGCGCCAGCAGCTTGGTTAGCGGGAGTTTCAACGAGCAGTACTTC	CASSLVSGSFNEQYF